At least ten counts were recorded for the clone carrying this T cell receptor (beta chain). This specimen comes from a study of human T cells and chemical hapten exposure. The sample's time point: patch test 2, 6 weeks after DPC sensitization. Noted treatment: therapeutic diphenylcyclopropenone sensitization with weekly scalp DPC. Unfractionated whole blood served as the source for total RNA extraction. Using its own MiXCR run on the RACE reads, TCRdb lists one record per CDR3 protein. The data contain some 82,000 distinct CDR3 sequences, about 6.6% of them singletons. The CDR3 totals 13 residues. Germline V lookup: CDR1 SEHNR, CDR2 FQNEAQ (reference sequence). V shed 1 base and J shed 5 bases, with 9 bases lying between them.

The specimen was whole blood, collected in connection with sensitization to the hapten diphenylcyclopropenone (DPC). This rearrangement joins TRBV7-9 to TRBJ2-7, with D unresolved. The sequence came from a woman in her 30s with alopecia areata. Some clones in this sample may be carry-over from other donors' samples. CDR3 loop: CASSLEGPHEQYF. The CDR3, as DNA: TGTGCCAGCAGCTTAGAAGGGCCCCACGAGCAGTACTTC. Full variable domain (remainder filled in from reference TRBV7-9 and TRBJ2-7): DTGVSQNPRHKITKRGQNVTFRCDPISEHNRLYWYRQTLGQGPEFLTYFQNEAQLEKSRLLSDRFSAERPKGSFSTLEIQRTEQGDSAMYLCASSLEGPHEQYFGPGTRLTVT.